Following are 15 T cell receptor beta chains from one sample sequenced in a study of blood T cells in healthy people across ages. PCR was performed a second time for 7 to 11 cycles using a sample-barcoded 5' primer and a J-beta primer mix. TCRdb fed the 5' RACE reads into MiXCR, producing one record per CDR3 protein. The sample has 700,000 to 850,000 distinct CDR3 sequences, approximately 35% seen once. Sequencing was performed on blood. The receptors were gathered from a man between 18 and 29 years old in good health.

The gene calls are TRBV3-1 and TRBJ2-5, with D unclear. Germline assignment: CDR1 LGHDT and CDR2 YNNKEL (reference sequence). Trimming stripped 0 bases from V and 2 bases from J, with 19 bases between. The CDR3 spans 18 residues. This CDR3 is CASSQERLHTFWQETQYF. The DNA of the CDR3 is TGTGCCAGCAGCCAAGAGAGATTGCATACATTTTGGCAAGAGACCCAGTACTTC.

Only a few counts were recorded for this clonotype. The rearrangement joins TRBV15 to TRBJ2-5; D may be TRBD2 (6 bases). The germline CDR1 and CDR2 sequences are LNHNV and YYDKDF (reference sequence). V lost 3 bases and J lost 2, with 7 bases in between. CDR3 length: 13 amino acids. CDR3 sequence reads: CATSRRGQETQYF. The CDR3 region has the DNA TGTGCCACCAGCAGGCGGGGTCAAGAGACCCAGTACTTC.

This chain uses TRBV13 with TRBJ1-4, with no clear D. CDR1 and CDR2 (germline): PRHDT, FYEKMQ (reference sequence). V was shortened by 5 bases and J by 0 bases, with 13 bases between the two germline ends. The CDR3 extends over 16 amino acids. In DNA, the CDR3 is TGTGCCAGCAGCGGCCGACACAGTGCAACTAATGAAAAACTGTTTTTT. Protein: CASSGRHSATNEKLFF.

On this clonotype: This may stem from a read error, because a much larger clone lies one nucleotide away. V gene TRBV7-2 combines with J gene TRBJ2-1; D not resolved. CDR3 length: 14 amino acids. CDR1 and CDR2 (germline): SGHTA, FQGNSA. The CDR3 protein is CASSAWQSFNEQFF. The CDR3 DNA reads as TGTGCCAGCAGTGCTTGGCAGTCCTTCAATGAGCAGTTCTTC.

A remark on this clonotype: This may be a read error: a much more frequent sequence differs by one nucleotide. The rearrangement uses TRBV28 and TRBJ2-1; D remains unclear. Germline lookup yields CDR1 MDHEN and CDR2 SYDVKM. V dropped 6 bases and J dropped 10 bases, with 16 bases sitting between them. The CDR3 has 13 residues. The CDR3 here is CASSPSSDYEQFF. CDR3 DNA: TGTGCCAGCAGCCCCTCGAGCGATTACGAGCAGTTCTTC.

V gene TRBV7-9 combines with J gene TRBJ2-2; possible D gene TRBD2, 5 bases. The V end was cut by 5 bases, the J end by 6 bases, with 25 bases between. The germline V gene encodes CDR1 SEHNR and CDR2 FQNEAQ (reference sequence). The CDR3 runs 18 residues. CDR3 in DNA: TGTGCCAGCAGCCCAAGACACCTGGGAGTACTTATCGCCGGGGAGCTGTTTTTT. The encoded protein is CASSPRHLGVLIAGELFF.

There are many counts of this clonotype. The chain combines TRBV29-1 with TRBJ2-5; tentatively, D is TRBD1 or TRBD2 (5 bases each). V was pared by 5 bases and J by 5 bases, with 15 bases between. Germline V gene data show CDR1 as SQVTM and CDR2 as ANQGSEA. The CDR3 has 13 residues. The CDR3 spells CSVSSGSRETQYF. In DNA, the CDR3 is TGCAGCGTTTCCTCAGGGAGTCGCGAGACCCAGTACTTC.

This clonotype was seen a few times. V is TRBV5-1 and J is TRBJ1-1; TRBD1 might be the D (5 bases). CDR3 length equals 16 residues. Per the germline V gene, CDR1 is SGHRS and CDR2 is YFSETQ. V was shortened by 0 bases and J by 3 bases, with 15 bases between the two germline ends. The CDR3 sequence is CASSLEAGTTDTEAFF. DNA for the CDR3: TGCGCCAGCAGCTTGGAGGCAGGGACGACGGACACTGAAGCTTTCTTT.

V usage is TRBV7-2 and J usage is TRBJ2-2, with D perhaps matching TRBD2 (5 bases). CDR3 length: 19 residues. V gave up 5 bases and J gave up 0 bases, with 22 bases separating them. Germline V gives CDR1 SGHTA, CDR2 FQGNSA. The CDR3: CASSHIGKPSFANTGELFF. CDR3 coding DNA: TGTGCCAGCAGCCATATCGGGAAACCTTCGTTCGCGAACACCGGGGAGCTGTTTTTT.

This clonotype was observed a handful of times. CDR3 bases: TGTGCCAGCGGGGCAGGGAAGCTTTCACCCCTCCACTTT. This encodes CASGAGKLSPLHF. V gene TRBV21-1 combines with J gene TRBJ1-6; the table assigns TRBD1, which was not confirmed against the DNA. TRBV21-1 is labeled a pseudogene. The CDR3 totals 13 residues.

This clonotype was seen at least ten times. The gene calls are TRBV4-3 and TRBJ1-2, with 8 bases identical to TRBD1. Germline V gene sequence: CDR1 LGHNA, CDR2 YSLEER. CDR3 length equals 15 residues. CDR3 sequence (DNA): TGCGCTAGTCGAACCGGGACAGGTAGCTCCTATGGCTACACCTTC. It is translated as CASRTGTGSSYGYTF.

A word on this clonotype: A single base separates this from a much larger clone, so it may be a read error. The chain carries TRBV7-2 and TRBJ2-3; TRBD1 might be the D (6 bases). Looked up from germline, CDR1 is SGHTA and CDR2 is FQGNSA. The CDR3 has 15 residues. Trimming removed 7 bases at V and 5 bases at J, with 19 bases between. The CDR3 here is CASNFPGGIGDTQYF. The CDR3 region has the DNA TGTGCCAGCAACTTCCCTGGGGGCATCGGAGATACGCAGTATTTT.

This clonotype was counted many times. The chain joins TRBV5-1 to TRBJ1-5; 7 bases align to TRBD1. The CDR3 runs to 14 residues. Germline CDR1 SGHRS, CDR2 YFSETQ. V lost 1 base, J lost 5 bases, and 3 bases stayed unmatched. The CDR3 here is CASSLNTGDQPQHF. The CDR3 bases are TGCGCCAGCAGCTTGAATACAGGGGATCAGCCCCAGCATTTT. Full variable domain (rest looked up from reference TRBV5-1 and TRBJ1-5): KAGVTQTPRYLIKTRGQQVTLSCSPISGHRSVSWYQQTPGQGLQFLFEYFSETQRNKGNFPGRFSGRQFSNSRSEMNVSTLELGDSALYLCASSLNTGDQPQHFGDGTRLSIL.

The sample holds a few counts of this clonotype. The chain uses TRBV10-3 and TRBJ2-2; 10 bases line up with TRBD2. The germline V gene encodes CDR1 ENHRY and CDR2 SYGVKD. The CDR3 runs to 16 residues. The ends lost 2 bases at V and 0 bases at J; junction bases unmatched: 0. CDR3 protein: CAISEGLAANTGELFF. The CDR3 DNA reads TGTGCCATCAGTGAGGGACTAGCGGCGAACACCGGGGAGCTGTTTTTT.

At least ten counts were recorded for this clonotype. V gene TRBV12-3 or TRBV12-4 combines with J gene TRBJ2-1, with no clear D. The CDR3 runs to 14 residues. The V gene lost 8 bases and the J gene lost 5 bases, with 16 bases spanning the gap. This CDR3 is CASRALGRNNEQFF. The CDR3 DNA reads TGTGCCAGCCGAGCCTTGGGCAGAAACAATGAGCAGTTCTTC.